The T cell receptor beta chain described here comes from a study of cytomegalovirus exposure and HLA in healthy donors. Study results and limitations: There was a cluster of highly shared sequence variants that was likely a sequencing artifact. Analysis performed later found under 20,000 TCR beta sequences associated with HLA alleles at 0.05 false discovery rate. Presence/absence analyses assumed roughly uniform sequencing depth across donors. Donor immune exposure was known only as CMV serostatus.

On this clone: Its antigen is unidentified.

Researchers ran the PCR with 60 Vbeta and 13 Jbeta primers. Using immunoSEQ multiplex PCR, the repertoire was profiled, and TCRdb retains in-frame clones only, with some absent. This sample has 150,000 or so clones, with 80% found just once. V lost 2 bases, J lost 5 bases, and 18 bases lay in between. This CDR3 comprises 15 residues. Germline CDR1 and CDR2: GTSNPN and SVGIG (reference sequence). The sequence came from a woman aged 50 to 65 in good health and CMV-seropositive. The genes are TRBV30 and TRBJ1-1; the D is unclear. The sequenced sample was PBMCs. This CDR3 is CAWSLAGGLLTEAFF. CDR3 in DNA: TGTGCCTGGAGTCTCGCCGGAGGGTTGTTGACTGAAGCTTTCTTT.